This T cell receptor (beta chain) was sequenced for a study of CD8 T cells in ankylosing spondylitis. From the 5' RACE reads, TCRdb called clonotypes with MiXCR, one entry per CDR3 protein. The sample includes around 300,000 distinct CDR3 sequences, about 15% seen only once; the top ten take about 1%. Germline V gene sequence: CDR1 SGHAT, CDR2 FQNNGV. The V and J ends lost 4 bases and 1 base, in that order; junction bases with no gene match: 16. The CDR3 is 19 amino acids. This clonotype showed up just a few times. Sequencing used blood, either unsorted or a sorted T cell fraction (not recorded which). V is TRBV11-2 and J is TRBJ2-1, with 7 bases lining up with TRBD2. This receptor was identified in a male donor with ankylosing spondylitis or in good health (not recorded which). CDR3 residues: CASSSYLGSGIESYNEQFF. CDR3 DNA: TGTGCCAGCAGCTCGTACCTCGGGAGCGGGATAGAGTCCTACAATGAGCAGTTCTTC.